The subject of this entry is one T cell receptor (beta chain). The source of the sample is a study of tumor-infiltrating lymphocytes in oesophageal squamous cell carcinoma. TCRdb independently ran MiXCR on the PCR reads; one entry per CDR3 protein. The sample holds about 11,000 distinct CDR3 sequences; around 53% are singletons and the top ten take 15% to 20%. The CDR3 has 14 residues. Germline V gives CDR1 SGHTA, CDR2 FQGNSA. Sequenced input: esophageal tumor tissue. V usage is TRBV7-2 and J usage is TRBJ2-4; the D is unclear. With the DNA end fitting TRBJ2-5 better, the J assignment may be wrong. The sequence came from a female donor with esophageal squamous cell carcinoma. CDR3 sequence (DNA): TGTGCCAGCAGCCATAGGACCATTTCAGAGACCCAGTACTTC. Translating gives CASSHRTISETQYF.